Sequencing of this T cell receptor (beta chain) was carried out in a study of blood T cell repertoires in COVID-19. Method: immunoSEQ multiplex PCR; TCRdb's copy keeps in-frame clones and lacks some. Seen here are about 150,000 clones, more than 75% observed once, and the top ten hold 10% to 15%. Sequencing was performed on peripheral blood. The source is a man in his 60s with active or convalescent COVID-19.

Here the CDR3 DNA reads TGTGCCAGCGGCCACGGGGGTATGAACACTGAAGCTTTCTTT. Amino acid sequence: CASGHGGMNTEAFF. The J gene is TRBJ1-1, the V gene TRBV6-2 or TRBV6-3; D possibly corresponds to TRBD1 (5 bases). The V end was cut by 8 bases, the J end by 0 bases, with 13 bases between. Germline CDR1 MNHEY, CDR2 SVGEGT. This CDR3 contains 14 residues.